This T cell receptor (beta chain) was identified in a study of radiotherapy plus CTLA-4 blockade in lung cancer. Profiling relied on immunoSEQ multiplex PCR, and the TCRdb table lists in-frame clones only, not all of them. The sample yields 110,000 or so clones, more than 65% seen once. Deletions cut 0 bases from V and 0 bases from J, with 10 bases between. CDR1 and CDR2 (germline): SGDLS, YYNGEE. The CDR3 runs 16 residues. The sample in question was peripheral blood, obtained from a patient treated with radiotherapy plus ipilimumab. The receptor comes from a human donor with non-small cell lung cancer who had a partial response to radiotherapy plus ipilimumab. This sequence joins TRBV9 and TRBJ1-3, with D unresolved. CDR3 residues: CASSVVGESSGNTIYF. In nucleotides, the CDR3 is TGTGCCAGCAGCGTAGTTGGGGAGAGCTCTGGAAACACCATATATTTT.